This TCR beta chain was captured by sequencing in a study of cytomegalovirus exposure and HLA in healthy donors. The CDR3 length is 15 residues. Between the trimmed V and J ends, which lost 5 bases and 0 bases, there was a span of 11 bases. The germline V gene has CDR1 SNHLY and CDR2 FYNNEI. Primers: 60 Vbeta forward and 13 Jbeta reverse. Repertoires were generated with immunoSEQ multiplex PCR, while TCRdb's copy carries only in-frame clones and drops some. The repertoire includes about 160,000 clones, around four fifths of them detected once, and around 1.5% sits in the top ten. The V and J genes are TRBV2 and TRBJ1-3; weak D call: TRBD1 (6 bases). The source of this sequence is a woman in her 30s in good health and CMV-seronegative. The source material was PBMCs. The CDR3 spells CASSRRTVSGNTIYF. DNA of the CDR3: TGTGCCAGCAGTAGACGGACAGTCTCTGGAAACACCATATATTTT.